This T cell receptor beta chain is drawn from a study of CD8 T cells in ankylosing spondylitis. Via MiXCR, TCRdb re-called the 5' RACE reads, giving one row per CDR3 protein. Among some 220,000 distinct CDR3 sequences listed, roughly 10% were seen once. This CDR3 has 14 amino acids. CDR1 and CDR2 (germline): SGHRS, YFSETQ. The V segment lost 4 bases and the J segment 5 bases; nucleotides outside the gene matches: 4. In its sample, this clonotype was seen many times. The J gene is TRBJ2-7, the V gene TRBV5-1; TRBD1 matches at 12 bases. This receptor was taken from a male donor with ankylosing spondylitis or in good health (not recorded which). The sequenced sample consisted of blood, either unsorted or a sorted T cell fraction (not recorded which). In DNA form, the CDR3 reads TGCGCCAGCAGCGCGGGACAGGGGGCGGACGAGCAGTACTTC. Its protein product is CASSAGQGADEQYF.